This T cell receptor (beta chain) was observed in a study of T cells in Graves' hyperthyroidism and ophthalmopathy. About the research overall: Peripheral blood was secured at the point of initial diagnosis, before any treatment. Regarding the study as a whole: Expanded thyroid clonotypes (above 0.001) were mostly also found in blood.

The table lists this clonotype with many counts. What it recognizes is unknown. The CDR3 regions of TCR beta were amplified from RNA transcripts. TCR CDR3 underwent first-round RT-PCR with the HTBI primer set. TCRdb ran MiXCR on the multiplex PCR reads and lists one entry per CDR3 protein. The sample carries around 340,000 distinct CDR3 sequences, less than 20% recorded once. The CDR3 sequence is 14 residues long. Trimming cost V 11 bases and J 4 bases, with 21 bases left between them. Looked up from germline, CDR1 is MDHEN and CDR2 is SYDVKM. Individuals with ophthalmopathy presented a Clinical Activity Score of at least 3, a NOSPECS grade of at least 4 and a duration under 3 months. The authors took PBMCs from 10 ml fresh peripheral blood.

The sequencing input was blood. This clonotype was sampled from a woman in her thirties or forties with Graves' ophthalmopathy. This rearrangement joins TRBV28 to TRBJ2-7; no definite D call. The CDR3, as DNA: TGTGCCGCCGGATCCTTCAAGGGCAGGTACGAGCAGTACTTC. Its translation is CAAGSFKGRYEQYF.